This T cell receptor beta chain stems from a study of T cells in Graves' hyperthyroidism and ophthalmopathy. In regard to this clonotype: Its target is not known.

The V end was cut by 3 bases, the J end by 6 bases, with 12 bases between. The CDR3 contains 13 residues. Germline V gene lookup returns CDR1 MNHGY and CDR2 SVAAGI. Amplified TCR beta CDR3 regions came from RNA transcripts. HTBI primers drove first-round RT-PCR of the TCR CDR3. TCRdb reprocessed the multiplex PCR reads with MiXCR, giving one entry per CDR3 protein. Of under 300,000 distinct CDR3 sequences listed, roughly 22% are singletons. General observations from the study: Ophthalmopathy stood apart from stable hyperthyroidism in a 13 V-J model.

This TCR derives from a man aged 30 to 39 with Graves' ophthalmopathy. The genes are TRBV6-9 and TRBJ2-7; tentative D call: TRBD1 (5 bases). Sequences were obtained from blood. In DNA, the CDR3 is TGTGCCAGCAGTTACTTGGGGCACAGCGAGCAGTACTTC. Amino acids: CASSYLGHSEQYF.